This T cell receptor beta chain was captured by sequencing in a study of control samples from healthy donors and cancer patients. Germline CDR1 SGHNT, CDR2 YENEEA. V shed 5 bases, J shed 4 bases, and the junction held 2 bases outside the gene matches. The CDR3 spans 14 residues. Sequenced by immunoSEQ multiplex PCR; TCRdb stores in-frame clones only, minus some. The data show around 70,000 clones, with 65% to 85% seen just once and 15% to 19% held by the top ten. The chain uses TRBV11-3 and TRBJ2-2; TRBD1 matches 9 bases. The source is a man aged 55 to 70 in good health. Material for sequencing was blood. CDR3: CASSTGGGTGELFF. For the CDR3, the DNA is TGTGCCAGCAGCACAGGGGGCGGCACCGGGGAGCTGTTTTTT.